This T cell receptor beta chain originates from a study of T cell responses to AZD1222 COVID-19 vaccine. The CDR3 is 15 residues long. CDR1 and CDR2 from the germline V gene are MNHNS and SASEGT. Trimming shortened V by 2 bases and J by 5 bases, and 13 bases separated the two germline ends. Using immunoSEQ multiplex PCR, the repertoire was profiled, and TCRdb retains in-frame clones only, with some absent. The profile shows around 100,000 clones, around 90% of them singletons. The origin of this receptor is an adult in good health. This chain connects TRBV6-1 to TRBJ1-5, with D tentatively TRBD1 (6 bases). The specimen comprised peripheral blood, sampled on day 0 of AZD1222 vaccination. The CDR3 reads CASSEPGQRDQPQHF. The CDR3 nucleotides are TGTGCCAGCAGTGAACCCGGACAGCGGGATCAGCCCCAGCATTTT.